This paragraph covers one T cell receptor beta chain sequence. Its antigen is still unknown. No base-level quality is on record; no much larger clone is a single base apart. The data derive from a study of cytomegalovirus exposure and HLA in healthy donors (dated by TCRdb to 2017 to 2019). For the wider study: In an earlier analysis of under 600 of the donors, about 270 Gb of sequence data and 90 million to 130 million unique TCR beta sequences from about 179 million T cells were reported. All discovery cohort repertoires had been generated on a single sequencing platform. The study was designed to test whether signatures of past pathogen exposure could be identified by cataloging public T cell receptors. A separate validation cohort of approximately 130 different subjects was used in addition to the approximately 700-subject first cohort. Four to six DR-DQ haplotypes were handled as single units for association and clustering, since linkage in the cohort was strong. Of the approximately 370 genotyped donors, roughly 76% were placed in the genetic ancestry cluster associated with self-reported Caucasian donors. To decide whether each TCR beta V gene segment behaved as functional or pseudogenic, an earlier analysis of fewer than 750 of the donors relied on high-throughput TCR beta sequencing. The study profiled the T cell repertoires of 500 to 800 subjects by immunosequencing and related them to cytomegalovirus serostatus. Rather than drawing on any new phenotypic data, the later analysis identified candidate immune exposures from TCR beta sequences and the way those sequences occurred across donors. Donor age, sex, ethnicity and CMV serostatus were collected together with the repertoire data. An early release covering more than 500 HLA-typed donors comprised about 320 gigabases of sequencing data and approximately 85 million unique TCR sequences. To study patterns of TCR occurrence, a later analysis re-analyzed previously published TCR beta repertoires from around 670 donors and added high-resolution HLA genotyping. To predict cytomegalovirus infection status, the study combined high-throughput TCR immunosequencing, statistical association of individual TCRs with disease status, and machine learning. A later genetic analysis used genome-wide SNP genotypes for about 60% of the roughly 700 donors, treating that subset as a discovery cohort. Among 300 to 450 genotyped donors of the cohort, an average of roughly 240,000 unique TCR beta nucleotide sequences were sequenced per donor, around 18% of them non-productive. The number of donors typed differed by locus, with about 629-630 for A, B, C, DRB1 and DQB1, 522 for DQA1, over 600 for DPA1, and over 400 for DPB1. Both class I and class II loci were covered by HLA typing, at four-digit resolution. The research as a whole found: A later analysis found that HLA-associated TCR beta chains were more clonally expanded and had lower generation probabilities than equally common non-associated chains. A later analysis found that TCR association rates varied across HLA loci, with DRB1 alleles showing the most associated TCRs and HLA-C alleles the fewest. Broadly in line with IMGT annotations, most TCR beta V segments showed up in productive rearrangements about 90% or about 30% of the time in an earlier analysis of a few hundred of the donors. A cluster of highly shared sequence variants was judged likely to be a technical artifact of the sequencing pipeline. Strong co-occurrence of HLA alleles, especially DR and DQ, made assigning TCR associations to individual alleles difficult. Linkage disequilibrium might explain the correlated functional status among segregating V segments, but an unknown experimental factor could not be excluded. Some IMGT-functional V segments, including TRBV6-2 and TRBV6-3, could not be told apart with the 87-base-pair reads, so those segments were excluded. Because counts were too low, some 17 rarely observed V segments, including chromosome 9 orphons, were left out of the earlier analysis of several hundred of the donors. Across donors, most TCR sequences were observed very rarely, whereas some public TCRs were present in many individuals. The authors suggested that the approach could potentially be extended to other disease states and immunological phenotypes. Most CMV-associated TCR beta chains appeared to be HLA-restricted in a later analysis, and the HLA associations seemed to be driven largely by CMV exposure. Because HLA typing was missing for some donors at each locus, association tests included only the typed subset. A total of roughly 160 TCR beta chains were listed by the study as associated with cytomegalovirus. A later analysis associated some 17,000 TCR beta sequences with specific HLA alleles at a false discovery rate of 0.05. A further reported finding was that TCR beta sequences accurately predicted the HLA-A and HLA-B alleles for most subjects in the first cohort. The classifier was reported to diagnose cytomegalovirus status with high specificity and sensitivity in both the original and validation cohorts. An association between a missense DCLRE1C variant and V-gene and J-gene trimming of TCR beta chains was found in a later genetic analysis and replicated in an independent cohort. The cohort was sequenced for TCR beta chains only, and without alpha or paired-chain data the features that could be detected were limited. For the cohort, immune exposure information was limited to CMV serostatus. A later genetic analysis reported fewer N-insertions in productive TCRs among donors in an Asian-associated ancestry cluster than the roughly 690-donor mean. The presence/absence analyses assumed that sequencing depth was roughly uniform across donors, and that assumption may not be true. Several of the top co-occurrence clusters appeared to be linked to parvovirus B19, influenza, CMV and Epstein-Barr virus, according to a later analysis. In vitro tests confirmed that a few of the cytomegalovirus-associated TCR beta chains recognize cytomegalovirus antigens.

In total, more than 500 healthy bone marrow donors made up the cohort. At the time of sampling, every cohort member was nominally healthy, though immune exposures that went unrecorded were likely present. The donor tested CMV seropositive and was one of the 289 seropositive cohort members. A peripheral blood sample was collected from each donor, and TCR beta sequencing was performed on peripheral blood mononuclear cells. The Qiagen DNeasy Blood Extraction Kit was used to extract genomic DNA from the blood cell samples. The library relied on the immunoSEQ multiplex PCR assay. A mixture of 60 forward primers for TCR Vbeta segments and 13 reverse primers for TCR Jbeta segments was used in the multiplex PCR. Amplification of the CDR3 region of rearranged TCR beta genes was performed with a multiplex PCR assay on genomic DNA. On the Illumina HiSeq System, the amplified TCR beta libraries were sequenced as 87-base-pair reads. In the original analysis: A later analysis tallied approximately 87 million unique TCR beta chains across the 600 to 700 repertoires, and approximately 12 million of those chains were shared by two or more donors. Raw reads were error-corrected and collapsed into unique sequences by a nearest-neighbor algorithm in which closely related sequences were merged to remove PCR and sequencing errors. V, D and J gene segments were assigned by aligning CDR3 sequences to IMGT reference sequences. For a sequence to be retained, a match of at least six nucleotides to both a V gene segment and a J gene segment was required. Rearrangements were called productive when the CDR3 lacked stop codons and stayed in frame with V and J; all others were non-productive. Following IMGT convention, CDR3 was defined as the stretch from the second conserved V-encoded cysteine up to the conserved J-encoded phenylalanine. The earlier analysis of more than 450 of the donors excluded sequences that lacked an unambiguous match to a single V gene segment. In an earlier analysis of roughly 600 of the donors, a V segment was called functional when productive rearrangements were above 56.7%, and segregating when the standard deviation between donors exceeded 5%. A statistical classification framework was built to diagnose cytomegalovirus status from the catalog of TCR beta chain sequences. V and J gene assignment, in a later analysis, came from comparing TCR nucleotide sequences with IMGT/GENE-DB human TR gene sequences. A later analysis assigned CDR3 sequences and most-parsimonious VDJ recombination scenarios with the TCRdist pipeline. In a later analysis, every TCR beta chain was defined by the combination of its CDR3 amino acid sequence and its V-gene family, and reads without a unique V-gene family were dropped. As a way to deal with suspected cross-contamination and a sequencing artifact, a later analysis dropped hundreds of nucleotide sequences that were highly shared and had low generation probability. A later analysis calculated a clonal expansion index for each public chain from normalized within-repertoire ranks of inferred template counts. A later analysis computed generation probabilities with a VDJ recombination model fitted to out-of-frame rearrangements, and checked the results against IGoR. In a later analysis, hypergeometric tests were used to score TCR-TCR, TCR-HLA and TCR-CMV co-occurrence, with a repertoire-size bias correction applied to TCR pairs. To estimate false discovery rates, a later analysis permuted the HLA or CMV assignments 20 times. In a later analysis, co-occurring TCRs were grouped using DBSCAN, and TCRdist sequence similarity was added for clustering within HLA-allele-positive subsets. Repertoires with fewer than 30,000 or more than 120,000 public chains, plus five repertoires with anomalous nucleotide sharing, were excluded from co-occurrence clustering. Sourced from immuneACCESS, this table was stored by TCRdb with only in-frame sequences that have V and J called. A share of the clones is absent; for the studies checked, an unresolved V gene accounts for under half, and the remainder has no known explanation. From that table come the V and J calls and clone size; the DNA was used to work out D and trimming. The sample contains 70,000 to 90,000 clones, under 80% of them found a single time. In total, the top ten clones hold 9.5% to 13% of the sample.

The germline V gene encodes CDR1 MDHEN and CDR2 SYDVKM. Its CDR3 holds 11 amino acids, cysteine through phenylalanine. The kept DNA is CDR3 alone, 33 bases in frame from the first base. This sequence originates from a male donor in good health and CMV-seropositive. The chain uses TRBV28 and TRBJ2-5, with the D gene call left open. The J call may be in error: the DNA end matches TRBJ2-7 better. The sample comprised PBMCs. The nucleotide sequence reads as follows: TGTGCCAGCAGTTCGGAGTACGAGCAGTACTTC. The encoded protein is CASSSEYEQYF.